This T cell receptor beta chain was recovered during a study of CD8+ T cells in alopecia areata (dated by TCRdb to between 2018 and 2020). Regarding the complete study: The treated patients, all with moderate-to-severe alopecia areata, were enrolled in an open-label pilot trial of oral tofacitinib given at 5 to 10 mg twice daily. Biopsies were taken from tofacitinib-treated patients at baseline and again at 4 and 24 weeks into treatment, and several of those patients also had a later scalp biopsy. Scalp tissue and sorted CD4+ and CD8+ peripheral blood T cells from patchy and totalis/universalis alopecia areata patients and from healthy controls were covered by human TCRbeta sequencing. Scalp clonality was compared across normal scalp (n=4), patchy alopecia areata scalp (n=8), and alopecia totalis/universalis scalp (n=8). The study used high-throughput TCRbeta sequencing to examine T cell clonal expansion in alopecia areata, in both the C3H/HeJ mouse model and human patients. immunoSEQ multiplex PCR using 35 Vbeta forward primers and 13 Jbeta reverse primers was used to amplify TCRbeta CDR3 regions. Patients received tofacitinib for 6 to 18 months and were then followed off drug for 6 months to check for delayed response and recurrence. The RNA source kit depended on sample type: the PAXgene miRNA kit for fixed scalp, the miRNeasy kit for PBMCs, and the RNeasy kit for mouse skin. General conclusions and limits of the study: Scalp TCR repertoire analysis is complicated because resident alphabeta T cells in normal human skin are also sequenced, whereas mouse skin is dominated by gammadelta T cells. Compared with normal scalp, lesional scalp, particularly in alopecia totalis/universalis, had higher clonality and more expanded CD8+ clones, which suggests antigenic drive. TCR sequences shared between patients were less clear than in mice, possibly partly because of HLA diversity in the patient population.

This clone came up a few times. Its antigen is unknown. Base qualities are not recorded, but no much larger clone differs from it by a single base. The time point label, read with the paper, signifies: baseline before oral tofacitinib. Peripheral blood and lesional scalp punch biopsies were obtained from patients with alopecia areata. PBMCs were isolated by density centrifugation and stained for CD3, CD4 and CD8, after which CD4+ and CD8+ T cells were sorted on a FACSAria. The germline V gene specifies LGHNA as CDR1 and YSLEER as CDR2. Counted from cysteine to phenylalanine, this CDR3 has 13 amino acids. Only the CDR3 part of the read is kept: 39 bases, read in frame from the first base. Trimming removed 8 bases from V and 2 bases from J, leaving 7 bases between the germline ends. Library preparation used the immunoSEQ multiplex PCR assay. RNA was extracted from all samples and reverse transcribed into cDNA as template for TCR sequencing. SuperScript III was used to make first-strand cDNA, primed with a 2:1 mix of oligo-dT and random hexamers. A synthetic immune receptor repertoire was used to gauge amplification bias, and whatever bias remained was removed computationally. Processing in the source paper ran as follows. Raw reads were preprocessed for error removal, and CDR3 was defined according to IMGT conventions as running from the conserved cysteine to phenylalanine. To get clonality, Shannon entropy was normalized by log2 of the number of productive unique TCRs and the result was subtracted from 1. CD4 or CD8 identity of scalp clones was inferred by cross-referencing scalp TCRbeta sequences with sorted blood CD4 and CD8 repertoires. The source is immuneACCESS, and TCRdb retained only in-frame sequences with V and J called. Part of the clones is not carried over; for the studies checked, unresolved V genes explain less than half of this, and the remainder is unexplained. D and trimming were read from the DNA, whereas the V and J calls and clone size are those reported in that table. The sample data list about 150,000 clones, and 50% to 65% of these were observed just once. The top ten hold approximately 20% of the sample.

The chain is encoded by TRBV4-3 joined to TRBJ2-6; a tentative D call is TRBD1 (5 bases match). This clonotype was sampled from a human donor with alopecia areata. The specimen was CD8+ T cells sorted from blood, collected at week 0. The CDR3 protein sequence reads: CASQGAGANVLTF. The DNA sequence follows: TGCGCCAGCCAGGGTGCTGGGGCCAACGTCCTGACTTTC.